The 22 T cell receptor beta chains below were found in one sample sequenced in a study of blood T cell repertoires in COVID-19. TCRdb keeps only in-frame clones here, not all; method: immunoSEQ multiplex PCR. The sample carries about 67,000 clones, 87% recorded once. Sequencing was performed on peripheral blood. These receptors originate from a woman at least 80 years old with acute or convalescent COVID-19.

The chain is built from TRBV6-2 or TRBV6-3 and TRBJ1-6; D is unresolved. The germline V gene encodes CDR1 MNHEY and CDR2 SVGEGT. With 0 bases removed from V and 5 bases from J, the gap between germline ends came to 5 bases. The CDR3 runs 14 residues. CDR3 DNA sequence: TGTGCCAGCAGTTACTCGGCAGATAATTCACCCCTCCACTTT. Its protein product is CASSYSADNSPLHF.

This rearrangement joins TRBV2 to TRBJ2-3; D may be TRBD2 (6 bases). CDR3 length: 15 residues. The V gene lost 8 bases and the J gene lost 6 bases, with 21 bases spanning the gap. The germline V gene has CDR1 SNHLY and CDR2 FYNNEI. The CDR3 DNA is TGTGCCAGCGTCTGGGGCGGGGCCGGCGGGGATACGCAGTATTTT. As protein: CASVWGGAGGDTQYF. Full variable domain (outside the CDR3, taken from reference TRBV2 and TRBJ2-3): EPEVTQTPSHQVTQMGQEVILRCVPISNHLYFYWYRQILGQKVEFLVSFYNNEISEKSEIFDDQFSVERPDGSNFTLKIRSTKLEDSAMYFCASVWGGAGGDTQYFGPGTRLTVL.

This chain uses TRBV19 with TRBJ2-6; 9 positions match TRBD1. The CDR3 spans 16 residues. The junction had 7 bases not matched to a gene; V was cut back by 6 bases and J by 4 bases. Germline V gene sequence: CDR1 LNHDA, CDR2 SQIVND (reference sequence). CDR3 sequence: CASSPGTGSGANVLTF. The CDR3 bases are TGTGCCAGTAGCCCCGGGACAGGGTCGGGGGCCAACGTCCTGACTTTC.

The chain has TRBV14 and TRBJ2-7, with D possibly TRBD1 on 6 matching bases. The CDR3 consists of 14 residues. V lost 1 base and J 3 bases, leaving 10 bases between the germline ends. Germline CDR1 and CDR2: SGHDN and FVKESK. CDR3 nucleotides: TGTGCCAGCAGCCAAGTTGGACAGTACTACGAGCAGTACTTC. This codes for CASSQVGQYYEQYF.

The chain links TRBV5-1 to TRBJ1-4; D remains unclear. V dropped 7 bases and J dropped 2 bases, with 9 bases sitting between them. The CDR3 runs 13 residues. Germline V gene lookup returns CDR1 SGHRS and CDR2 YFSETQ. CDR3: CASAVATNEKLFF. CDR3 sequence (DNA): TGCGCCAGCGCAGTAGCGACTAATGAAAAACTGTTTTTT.

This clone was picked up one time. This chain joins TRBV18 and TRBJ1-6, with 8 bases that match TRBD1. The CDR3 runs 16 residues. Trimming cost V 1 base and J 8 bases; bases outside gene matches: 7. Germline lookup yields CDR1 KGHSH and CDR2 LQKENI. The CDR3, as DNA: TGTGCCAGCTCACCACGTTCCCAGGGGGCTGATTCACCCCTCCACTTT. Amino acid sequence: CASSPRSQGADSPLHF.

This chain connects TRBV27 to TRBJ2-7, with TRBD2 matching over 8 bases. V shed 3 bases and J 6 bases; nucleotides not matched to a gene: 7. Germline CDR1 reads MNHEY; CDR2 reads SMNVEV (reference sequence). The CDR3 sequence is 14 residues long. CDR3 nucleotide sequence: TGTGCCAGCAGTTTCTCCGGGAGGGCCTCCGAGCAGTACTTC. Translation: CASSFSGRASEQYF.

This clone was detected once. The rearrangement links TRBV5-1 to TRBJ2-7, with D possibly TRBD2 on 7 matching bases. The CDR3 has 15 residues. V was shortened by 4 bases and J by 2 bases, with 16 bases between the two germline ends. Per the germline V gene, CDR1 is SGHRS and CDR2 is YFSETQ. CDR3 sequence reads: CASSRGAGSAYEQYF. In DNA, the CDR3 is TGCGCCAGCAGCCGGGGGGCCGGGAGCGCCTACGAGCAGTACTTC.

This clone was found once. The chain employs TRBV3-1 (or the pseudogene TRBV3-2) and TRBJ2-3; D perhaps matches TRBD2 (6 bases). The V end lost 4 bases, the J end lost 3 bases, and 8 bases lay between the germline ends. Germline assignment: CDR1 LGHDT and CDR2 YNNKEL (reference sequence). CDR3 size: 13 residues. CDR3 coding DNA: TGTGCCAGCAGCCCCCTAGCGACAGATACGCAGTATTTT. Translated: CASSPLATDTQYF.

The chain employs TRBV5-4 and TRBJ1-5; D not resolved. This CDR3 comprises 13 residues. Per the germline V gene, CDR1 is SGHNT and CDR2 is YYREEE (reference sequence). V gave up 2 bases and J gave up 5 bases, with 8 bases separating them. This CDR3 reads CASSFSVDQPQHF. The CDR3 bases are TGTGCCAGCAGCTTTTCGGTCGATCAGCCCCAGCATTTT.

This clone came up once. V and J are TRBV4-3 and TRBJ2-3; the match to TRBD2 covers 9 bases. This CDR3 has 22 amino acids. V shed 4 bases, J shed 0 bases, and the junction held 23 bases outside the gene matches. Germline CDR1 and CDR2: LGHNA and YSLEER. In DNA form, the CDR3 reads TGCGCCAGCAGCCTAACGGGTCGCCTAGCGGGACTCTCTTCCCCTAGCACAGATACGCAGTATTTT. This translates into CASSLTGRLAGLSSPSTDTQYF.

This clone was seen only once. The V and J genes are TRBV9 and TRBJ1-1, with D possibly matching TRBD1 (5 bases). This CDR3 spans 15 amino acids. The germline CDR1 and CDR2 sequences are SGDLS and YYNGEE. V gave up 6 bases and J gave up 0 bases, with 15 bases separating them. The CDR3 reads CASTVGGWMNTEAFF. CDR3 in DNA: TGTGCCAGCACCGTCGGGGGTTGGATGAACACTGAAGCTTTCTTT.

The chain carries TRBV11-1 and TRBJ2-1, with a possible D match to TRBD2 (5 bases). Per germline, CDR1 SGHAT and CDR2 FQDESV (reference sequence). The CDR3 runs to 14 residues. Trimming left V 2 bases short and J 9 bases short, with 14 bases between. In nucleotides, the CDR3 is TGTGCCAGCAGCTTAAAGGCTAGCTTAGTTGAGCAGTTCTTC. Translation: CASSLKASLVEQFF.

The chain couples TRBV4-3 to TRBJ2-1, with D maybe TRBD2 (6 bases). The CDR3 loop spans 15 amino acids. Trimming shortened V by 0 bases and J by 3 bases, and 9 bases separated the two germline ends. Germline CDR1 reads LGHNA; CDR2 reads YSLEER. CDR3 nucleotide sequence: TGCGCCAGCAGCCAAGAAGCGGGTCACTACAATGAGCAGTTCTTC. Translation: CASSQEAGHYNEQFF.

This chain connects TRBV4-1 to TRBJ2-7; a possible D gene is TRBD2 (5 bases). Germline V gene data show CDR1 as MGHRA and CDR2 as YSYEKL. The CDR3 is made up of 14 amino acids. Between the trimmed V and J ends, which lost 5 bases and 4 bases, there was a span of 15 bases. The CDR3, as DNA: TGCGCCAGCAGCGAGGGCCCAGTGGGATACGAGCAGTACTTC. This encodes CASSEGPVGYEQYF.

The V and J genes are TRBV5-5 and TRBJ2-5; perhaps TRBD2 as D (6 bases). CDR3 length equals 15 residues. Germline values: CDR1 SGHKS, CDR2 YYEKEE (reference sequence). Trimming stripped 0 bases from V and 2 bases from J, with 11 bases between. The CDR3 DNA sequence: TGTGCCAGCAGCTTGGGGCAGGGAGGTCAAGAGACCCAGTACTTC. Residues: CASSLGQGGQETQYF.

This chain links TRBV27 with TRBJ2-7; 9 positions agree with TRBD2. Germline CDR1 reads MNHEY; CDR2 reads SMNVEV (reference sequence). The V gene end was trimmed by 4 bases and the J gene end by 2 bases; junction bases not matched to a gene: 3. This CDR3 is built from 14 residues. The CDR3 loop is CASSYTSGPYEQYF. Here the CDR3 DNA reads TGTGCCAGCAGTTACACTAGCGGGCCCTACGAGCAGTACTTC.

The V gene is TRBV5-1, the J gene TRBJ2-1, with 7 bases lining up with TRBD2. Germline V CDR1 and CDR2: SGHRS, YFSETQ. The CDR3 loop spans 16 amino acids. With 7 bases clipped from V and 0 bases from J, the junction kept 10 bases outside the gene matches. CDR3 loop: CASSIAGDTSYNEQFF. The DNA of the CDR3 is TGCGCCAGCTCCATCGCGGGGGATACCTCCTACAATGAGCAGTTCTTC.

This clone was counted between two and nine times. CDR3 bases: TGTGCCAGTAGGGCTGGGGGACAGGGAAATTCACCCCTCCACTTT. Amino acid sequence: CASRAGGQGNSPLHF. The chain couples TRBV19 to TRBJ1-6; 9 bases are a match to TRBD1. CDR3 size: 15 residues. V lost 6 bases to trimming and J lost 7 bases; unmatched junction nucleotides: 7. Germline V gene lookup returns CDR1 LNHDA and CDR2 SQIVND (reference sequence).

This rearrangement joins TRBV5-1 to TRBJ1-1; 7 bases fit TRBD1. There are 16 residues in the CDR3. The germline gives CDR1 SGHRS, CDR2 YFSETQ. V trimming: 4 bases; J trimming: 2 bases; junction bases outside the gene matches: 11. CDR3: CASSRLGGDSNTEAFF. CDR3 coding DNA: TGCGCCAGCAGCCGGTTAGGTGGGGACAGCAACACTGAAGCTTTCTTT.

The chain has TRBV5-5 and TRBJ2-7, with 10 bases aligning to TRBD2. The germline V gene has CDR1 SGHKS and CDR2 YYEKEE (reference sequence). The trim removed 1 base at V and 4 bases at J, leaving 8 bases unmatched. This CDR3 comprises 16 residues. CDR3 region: CASSLWPSGRDYEQYF. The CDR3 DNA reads TGTGCCAGCAGCTTGTGGCCTAGCGGGAGAGATTACGAGCAGTACTTC.

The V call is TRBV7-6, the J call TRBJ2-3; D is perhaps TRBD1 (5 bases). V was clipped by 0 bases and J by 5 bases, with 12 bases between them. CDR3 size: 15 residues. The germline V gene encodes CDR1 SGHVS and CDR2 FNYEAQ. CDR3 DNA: TGTGCCAGCAGCTTAGCGCGTCCAGGGCGAGATACGCAGTATTTT. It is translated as CASSLARPGRDTQYF.